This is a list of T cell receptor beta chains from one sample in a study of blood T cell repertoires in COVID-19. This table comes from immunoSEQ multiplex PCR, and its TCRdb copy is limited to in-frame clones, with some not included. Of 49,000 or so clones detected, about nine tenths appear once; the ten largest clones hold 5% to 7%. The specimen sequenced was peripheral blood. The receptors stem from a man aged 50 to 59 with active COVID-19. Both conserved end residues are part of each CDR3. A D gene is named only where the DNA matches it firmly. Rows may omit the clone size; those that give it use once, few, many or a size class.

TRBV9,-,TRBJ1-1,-,CASSVGPNTEAFF,TGTGCCAGCAGCGTAGGGCCCAACACTGAAGCTTTCTTT
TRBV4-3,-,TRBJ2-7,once,CASSHGTYPRNEQYF,TGCGCCAGCAGCCATGGGACATACCCACGAAACGAGCAGTACTTC
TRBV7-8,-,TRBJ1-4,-,CASSIAGSSMGKLFF,TGTGCCAGCAGTATTGCCGGGTCCTCAATGGGAAAACTGTTTTTT
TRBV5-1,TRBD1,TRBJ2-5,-,CASSSGTGAQETQYF,TGCGCCAGCAGCTCCGGGACAGGGGCCCAAGAGACCCAGTACTTC
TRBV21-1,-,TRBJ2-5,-,CASSKAVGGAYRQETQYF,TGTGCCAGCAGCAAAGCGGTAGGGGGGGCCTATAGGCAAGAGACCCAGTACTTC
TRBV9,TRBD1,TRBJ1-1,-,CASSPTSGTENTEAFF,TGTGCCAGCAGCCCCACCTCCGGGACAGAGAACACTGAAGCTTTCTTT
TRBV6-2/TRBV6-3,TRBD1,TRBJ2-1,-,CASSLLARGNEQFF,TGTGCCAGCAGTTTACTCGCCAGGGGGAATGAGCAGTTCTTC
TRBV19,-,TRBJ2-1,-,CASSIVRSSYNEQFF,TGTGCCAGTAGTATAGTACGGAGCTCCTACAATGAGCAGTTCTTC
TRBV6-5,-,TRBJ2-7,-,CASSWADTSYEQYF,TGTGCCAGCAGTTGGGCAGACACCTCCTACGAGCAGTACTTC
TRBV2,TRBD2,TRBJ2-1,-,CASITGTSDYNEQFF,TGTGCCAGCATTACCGGGACTAGTGACTACAATGAGCAGTTCTTC
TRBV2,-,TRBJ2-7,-,CASSEDSIYEQYF,TGTGCCAGCAGTGAAGACAGCATCTACGAGCAGTACTTC